The TCR beta chain described here comes from a study of T cell responses to AZD1222 COVID-19 vaccine. General study points: Breadth and depth of Spike-specific TCRs rose after two AZD1222 doses. Only after the peak T cell response were repertoires sampled. Unmutated variant regions are reportedly the target of nearly half of TCRs that are spike-specific.

Libraries were prepared by immunoSEQ multiplex PCR; TCRdb keeps only in-frame clonotypes and omits some of them. The sample has about 130,000 clones, 90% to 95% seen once. There are 14 residues in the CDR3. CDR1 and CDR2 from the germline V gene are LNHDA and SQIVND (reference sequence). The V and J ends lost 5 bases and 3 bases respectively, with 14 bases between them. Worth noting for this clone: Its antigen is unknown.

The sequences come from peripheral blood, collected on day 0 of AZD1222 vaccination. The sequence was collected from an adult in good health. The chain recombines TRBV19 with TRBJ2-7; D possibly matches TRBD1 or TRBD2 (5 bases each). CDR3 protein: CASSSRQGRYEQYF. CDR3 coding DNA: TGTGCCAGTAGTTCTCGCCAGGGACGCTACGAGCAGTACTTC.